These 32 T cell receptor beta chains were all obtained from the same sample, sequenced in a study of T cells in Graves' hyperthyroidism and ophthalmopathy. The TCR beta CDR3 regions underwent amplification using RNA transcripts as the source. The TCR CDR3 first-round RT-PCR relied on the HTBI primer set. MiXCR was run by TCRdb on the multiplex PCR reads, yielding one entry per CDR3 protein. The sample records about 550,000 distinct CDR3 sequences, less than 25% being singletons. Sequencing was done on a sample of blood. The receptors here all came from a man between 18 and 29 years old with Graves' hyperthyroidism.

The rearrangement uses TRBV6-5 and TRBJ1-3, with 7 bases identical to TRBD1. CDR3 length: 16 amino acids. Germline V gene sequence: CDR1 MNHEY, CDR2 SVGAGI. J was trimmed by 1 base and V by 0 bases; bases with no gene match: 3. The CDR3, as DNA: TGTGCCAGCAGTTACTCGAAGGGGGCGTCTGGAAACACCATATATTTT. It yields the protein CASSYSKGASGNTIYF.

This clonotype appeared many times. The V call is TRBV6-1, the J call TRBJ1-1, with 8 bases that match TRBD1. Germline V gives CDR1 MNHNS, CDR2 SASEGT. CDR3 size: 15 residues. The ends lost 6 bases at V and 5 bases at J; junction bases unmatched: 11. The chain's CDR3 is CASRGTGHWRTEAFF. The CDR3 DNA is TGTGCCAGCAGGGGGACAGGCCACTGGAGGACTGAAGCTTTCTTT.

This chain uses TRBV5-1 with TRBJ2-2, with TRBD2 matching 8 bases. The CDR3 sequence is 15 residues long. The V segment lost 3 bases and the J segment 4 bases; nucleotides outside the gene matches: 5. Germline lookup yields CDR1 SGHRS and CDR2 YFSETQ. The CDR3, as DNA: TGCGCCAGCAGCTGGACTAGCCCGAGCACCGGGGAGCTGTTTTTT. Translating it yields CASSWTSPSTGELFF.

A remark on this clonotype: Mismatch with germline at one junction end may stem from a read error. This sequence joins TRBV20-1 and TRBJ1-1; the D is unclear. The CDR3 contains 13 residues. In germline, CDR1 is DFQATT, CDR2 SNEGSKA (reference sequence). The CDR3 loop is CSARALGSMKACF. The DNA of the CDR3 is TGCAGTGCTAGAGCTCTGGGGTCCATGAAGGCTTGCTTT.

This clonotype was picked up many times. V gene TRBV24-1 combines with J gene TRBJ1-2; TRBD1 might be the D (5 bases). Germline CDR1 is KGHDR and CDR2 is SFDVKD. The V and J ends lost 4 bases and 1 base respectively, with 9 bases between them. The CDR3 contains 14 residues. The CDR3 reads CATSDPTVNYGYTF. The CDR3 DNA reads TGTGCCACCAGTGACCCGACAGTTAACTATGGCTACACCTTC.

This chain uses TRBV6-1 with TRBJ2-2, with 13 bases identical to TRBD2. CDR1 and CDR2 from the germline V gene are MNHNS and SASEGT. This CDR3 contains 15 residues. Trimming removed 6 bases from V and 5 bases from J; junction bases left unmatched: 3. DNA for the CDR3: TGTGCCAGCAGGCAGACTAGCGGGAGGACCGGGGAGCTGTTTTTT. As protein: CASRQTSGRTGELFF.

This clonotype was seen at least ten times. The rearrangement joins TRBV28 to TRBJ1-1; tentative D call: TRBD1 (5 bases). Per the germline V gene, CDR1 is MDHEN and CDR2 is SYDVKM. V was shortened by 3 bases and J by 3 bases, with 14 bases between the two germline ends. The CDR3 runs 15 residues. The CDR3 here is CASSLRAGRYTEAFF. Here the CDR3 DNA reads TGTGCCAGCAGTTTGAGGGCAGGGAGGTACACTGAAGCTTTCTTT. The whole variable domain, remainder taken from reference TRBV28 and TRBJ1-1, is DVKVTQSSRYLVKRTGEKVFLECVQDMDHENMFWYRQDPGLGLRLIYFSYDVKMKEKGDIPEGYSVSREKKERFSLILESASTNQTSMYLCASSLRAGRYTEAFFGQGTRLTVV.

Of note for this clonotype: In this CDR3 the conserved last residue, phenylalanine or tryptophan, is missing, so a read error is likely. Because the CDR3's place on the DNA is in doubt, the DNA is left out and the CDR3 is given as listed by TCRdb. The chain combines TRBV6-1 with TRBJ1-1; TRBD1 is the table's D call and was not checked against the DNA. The CDR3 has 15 amino acids, counting both end residues. From germline, CDR1 is MNHNS and CDR2 SASEGT. CDR3 in amino acids: CASSEVDRGNTEACL.

The J gene is TRBJ1-2, the V gene TRBV30, with D unclear. Trimming took off 1 base at V and 8 bases at J, with 14 bases between the two ends. The germline gives CDR1 GTSNPN, CDR2 SVGIG (reference sequence). CDR3 length equals 13 residues. The CDR3 nucleotides are TGTGCCTGGAGTGCCCGACGGGGAAGAGGCTACACCTTC. Residues: CAWSARRGRGYTF.

The table lists this clonotype with many counts. This rearrangement joins TRBV11-2 to TRBJ1-3, with 7 bases lining up with TRBD1. The germline CDR1 and CDR2 sequences are SGHAT and FQNNGV. Trimming removed 6 bases from V and 0 bases from J; junction bases left unmatched: 5. The CDR3 length is 15 residues. CDR3 loop: CASRGGILSGNTIYF. CDR3 DNA sequence: TGTGCCAGCAGAGGGGGCATCCTCTCTGGAAACACCATATATTTT.

This clonotype was recorded many times. The rearrangement uses TRBV28 and TRBJ1-1; 8 bases fit TRBD1. CDR3 length equals 15 residues. V was clipped by 5 bases and J by 4 bases; unmatched bases: 9. Germline CDR1 MDHEN, CDR2 SYDVKM. The CDR3 nucleotides are TGTGCCAGCAGTCAACCCCCAGGGGGCGCCACTGAAGCTTTCTTT. Encoded protein: CASSQPPGGATEAFF.

This clonotype was detected a few times. The V and J genes are TRBV7-6 and TRBJ1-1; D perhaps matches TRBD1 (6 bases). Between the trimmed V and J ends, which lost 3 bases and 1 base, there was a span of 27 bases. Germline CDR1 and CDR2: SGHVS and FNYEAQ. The CDR3 is 20 residues long. The DNA of the CDR3 is TGTGCCAGCAGCTTCGAGTGGGCTCCTTACGAGGGGGACGGGAACACTGAAGCTTTCTTT. Protein: CASSFEWAPYEGDGNTEAFF.

In its sample, this clonotype was seen many times. The rearrangement uses TRBV25-1 and TRBJ2-2; possibly TRBD1 for D (5 bases). Trimming took 3 bases from V and 8 from J, leaving 22 bases between them. Germline values: CDR1 MGHDK, CDR2 SYGVNS. The CDR3 spans 17 residues. The CDR3 protein is CASSEDTPRLPTGELFF. The CDR3 DNA follows: TGTGCCAGCAGTGAGGACACCCCGAGGCTACCTACGGGGGAGCTGTTTTTT.

V is TRBV24-1 and J is TRBJ2-5, with TRBD2 identical over 8 bases. The CDR3 extends over 15 amino acids. The germline V gene has CDR1 KGHDR and CDR2 SFDVKD. J gave up 2 bases and V 5 bases, and 6 bases lay outside the gene matches. The CDR3 is CATSGAAGGQETQYF. The CDR3 coding sequence is TGTGCCACCAGTGGGGCCGCGGGGGGTCAAGAGACCCAGTACTTC.

This clonotype was detected a few times. The chain is built from TRBV5-1 and TRBJ1-2, with TRBD1 as a possible D gene (5 bases). This CDR3 has 15 residues. Trimming stripped 0 bases from V and 3 bases from J, with 12 bases between. CDR1 and CDR2 from the germline V gene are SGHRS and YFSETQ. For the CDR3, the DNA is TGCGCCAGCAGCTTGGCGGGCAGGGTTGACTATGGCTACACCTTC. Its translation is CASSLAGRVDYGYTF.

This clonotype was detected only a few times. This chain joins TRBV15 and TRBJ2-7; 8 bases are a match to TRBD2. Germline trimming cut 3 bases from V and 3 bases from J; bases unmatched to any gene: 7. The germline gives CDR1 LNHNV, CDR2 YYDKDF (reference sequence). The CDR3 is made up of 15 amino acids. The chain's CDR3 is CATSRGLGGLYEQYF. The DNA of the CDR3 is TGTGCCACCAGCAGGGGACTAGGGGGTCTCTACGAGCAGTACTTC.

CDR3 in DNA: TGTGCCAGCTCACCACAGGGGTTCGAAGCTAACTATGGCTACACCTTC. Its protein product is CASSPQGFEANYGYTF. J is TRBJ1-2 and V is TRBV18, with D possibly matching TRBD1 (5 bases). The CDR3 is made up of 16 amino acids. Deletions cut 1 base from V and 0 bases from J, with 12 bases between. Germline V CDR1 and CDR2: KGHSH, LQKENI.

The rearrangement uses TRBV5-1 and TRBJ2-7; a weak D match, TRBD1 (5 bases). V was trimmed by 0 bases and J by 0 bases, leaving 13 bases between them. CDR3 size: 16 residues. Germline-derived CDR1 and CDR2 are SGHRS and YFSETQ. The DNA for the CDR3 is TGCGCCAGCAGCTTGGCCCAAAGGACATACTCCTACGAGCAGTACTTC. This encodes CASSLAQRTYSYEQYF.

This clonotype was counted only a few times. DNA for the CDR3: TGTGCCAGTAGTATACAGGACGCCTACGAGCAGTACTTC. It specifies CASSIQDAYEQYF. This sequence joins TRBV19 and TRBJ2-7; D uncertain. The CDR3 extends over 13 amino acids. CDR1 and CDR2 from the germline V gene are LNHDA and SQIVND (reference sequence). The ends were cut back, 2 bases at V and 2 bases at J, with 7 bases in the middle.

As DNA, the CDR3 is TGTGCCAGTAGTATAATGGCGGGGGCCTACGAGCAGTACTTC. It translates to CASSIMAGAYEQYF. The gene calls are TRBV19 and TRBJ2-7; 7 bases match TRBD2. The CDR3 is made up of 14 amino acids. Germline CDR1 and CDR2: LNHDA and SQIVND (reference sequence). The ends lost 2 bases at V and 2 bases at J; junction bases unmatched: 3.

This clonotype was detected ten times or more. The chain recombines TRBV29-1 with TRBJ2-5; TRBD2 matches 8 bases. CDR1 is SQVTM and CDR2 is ANQGSEA in the germline V gene. The CDR3 loop spans 12 amino acids. J gave up 6 bases and V 6 bases, and 6 bases lay outside the gene matches. The CDR3 loop reads CSVRGGYKTQYF. CDR3 coding DNA: TGCAGCGTACGGGGGGGGTATAAGACCCAGTACTTC. The full variable domain, rest sourced from reference TRBV29-1 and TRBJ2-5, is SAVISQKPSRDICQRGTSLTIQCQVDSQVTMMFWYRQQPGQSLTLIATANQGSEATYESGFVIDKFPISRPNLTFSTLTVSNMSPEDSSIYLCSVRGGYKTQYFGPGTRLLVL.

This sequence joins TRBV9 and TRBJ1-2; D gene ambiguous. The V end was cut by 0 bases, the J end by 4 bases, with 22 bases between. The V gene's germline CDR1 is SGDLS and CDR2 YYNGEE. The CDR3 is 18 amino acids. CDR3 sequence: CASSVVPNPTELGYGYTF. DNA of the CDR3: TGTGCCAGCAGCGTAGTCCCTAACCCTACAGAGCTTGGCTATGGCTACACCTTC.

This clonotype has at least ten counts. The J gene is TRBJ1-1, the V gene TRBV5-1, with D possibly matching TRBD1 (5 bases). The CDR3 sequence is 14 residues long. Trimming stripped 5 bases from V and 1 base from J, with 12 bases between. CDR1 and CDR2 (germline): SGHRS, YFSETQ. CDR3 nucleotide sequence: TGCGCCAGCAGGGGCGGGACTGGGAACACTGAAGCTTTCTTT. Its protein product is CASRGGTGNTEAFF.

Many counts were recorded for this clonotype. The V gene is TRBV12-3 or TRBV12-4, the J gene TRBJ2-7, with D possibly matching TRBD2 (6 bases). There are 15 residues in the CDR3. Trimming pared 3 bases from V and 2 bases from J, leaving 14 bases between. The CDR3, as DNA: TGTGCCAGCAGTTTCCAAGGGGAGCGGGCCTACGAGCAGTACTTC. Its protein product is CASSFQGERAYEQYF.

This clonotype occurred a few times. The V and J genes are TRBV29-1 and TRBJ2-2; possibly TRBD2 for D (6 bases). The length of the CDR3 is 12 residues. CDR1 and CDR2 from the germline V gene are SQVTM and ANQGSEA. Trimming took 5 bases from V and 5 from J, leaving 9 bases between them. CDR3 in amino acids: CSVRGGTGELFF. The CDR3 DNA reads TGCAGCGTTCGAGGAGGGACCGGGGAGCTGTTTTTT.

The table lists this clonotype with many counts. The V and J genes are TRBV7-8 and TRBJ2-5; 10 bases line up with TRBD1. This CDR3 has 15 amino acids. In germline, CDR1 is SGHVS, CDR2 FQNEAQ. The trim removed 4 bases at V and 7 bases at J, leaving 9 bases unmatched. The CDR3 DNA reads as TGTGCCAGCAGCTACGACAGGGGGCTGCGGAGGACCCAGTACTTC. This gives the protein CASSYDRGLRRTQYF.

This clonotype appeared many times. This chain uses TRBV12-3 or TRBV12-4 with TRBJ1-5; weak D call: TRBD1 (5 bases). This CDR3 comprises 16 residues. V was clipped by 2 bases and J by 5 bases, with 16 bases between them. The CDR3 DNA reads TGTGCCAGCAGTTTACCCCAGGGCCATCCGGATCAGCCCCAGCATTTT. Its translation: CASSLPQGHPDQPQHF.

This clonotype was detected many times. The V call is TRBV28, the J call TRBJ2-5, with 12 bases lining up with TRBD1. This CDR3 is built from 17 residues. Germline assignment: CDR1 MDHEN and CDR2 SYDVKM. The CDR3 loop is CAVEGATGTGGGETQYF. The CDR3 nucleotides read TGTGCGGTAGAGGGGGCCACCGGGACAGGGGGCGGAGAGACCCAGTACTTC.

The chain carries TRBV20-1 and TRBJ2-7; D possibly corresponds to TRBD2 (6 bases). The CDR3 has 11 residues. From germline, CDR1 is DFQATT and CDR2 SNEGSKA (reference sequence). The CDR3 DNA reads as TGCAGGACGGCGGGGAGCTACGAGCAGTACTTC. It specifies CRTAGSYEQYF.

This clonotype occurred many times. The rearrangement links TRBV2 to TRBJ2-7, with D maybe TRBD2 (5 bases). This CDR3 is 15 amino acids long. Germline CDR1 and CDR2: SNHLY and FYNNEI. Trimming cost V 7 bases and J 9 bases, with 25 bases left between them. The chain's CDR3 is CASTARLLRADGQYF. DNA of the CDR3: TGTGCCAGCACTGCTCGACTGCTGCGGGCCGACGGGCAGTACTTC. The full variable domain, with the rest looked up from reference TRBV2 and TRBJ2-7, is EPEVTQTPSHQVTQMGQEVILRCVPISNHLYFYWYRQILGQKVEFLVSFYNNEISEKSEIFDDQFSVERPDGSNFTLKIRSTKLEDSAMYFCASTARLLRADGQYFGPGTRLTVT.

Many counts were recorded for this clonotype. The genes are TRBV5-1 and TRBJ2-2; the D is unclear. Trimming cost V 6 bases and J 0 bases, with 9 bases left between them. CDR3 length: 14 residues. Germline CDR1 and CDR2: SGHRS and YFSETQ. This chain's CDR3 is CASNWASNTGELFF. For the CDR3, the DNA is TGCGCCAGCAATTGGGCCTCGAACACCGGGGAGCTGTTTTTT.

This clonotype has ten or more counts. This chain joins TRBV25-1 and TRBJ2-7; possible D gene TRBD1, 5 bases. This CDR3 is built from 14 residues. V lost 4 bases and J 2 bases, leaving 12 bases between the germline ends. Germline lookup yields CDR1 MGHDK and CDR2 SYGVNS. The CDR3 DNA reads TGTGCCAGCAGTGTACAGGAATTTCCCTACGAGCAGTACTTC. It encodes CASSVQEFPYEQYF.